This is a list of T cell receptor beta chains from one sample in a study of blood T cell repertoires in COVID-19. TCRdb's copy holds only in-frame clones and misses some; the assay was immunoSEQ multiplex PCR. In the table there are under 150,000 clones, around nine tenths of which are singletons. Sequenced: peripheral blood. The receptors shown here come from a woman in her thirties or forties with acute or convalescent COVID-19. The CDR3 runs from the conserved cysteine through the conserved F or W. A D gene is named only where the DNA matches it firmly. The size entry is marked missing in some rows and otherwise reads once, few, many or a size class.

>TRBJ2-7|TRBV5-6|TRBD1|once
CASSVDRESYEQYF
TGTGCCAGCAGCGTTGACAGGGAATCCTACGAGCAGTACTTC
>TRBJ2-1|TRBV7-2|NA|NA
CASSEGPSSYNEQFF
TGTGCCAGTAGCGAGGGCCCGAGCTCCTACAATGAGCAGTTCTTC
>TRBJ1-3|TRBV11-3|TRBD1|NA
CASSSRTGSGNTIYF
TGTGCCAGCAGCTCGAGGACAGGCAGTGGAAACACCATATATTTT
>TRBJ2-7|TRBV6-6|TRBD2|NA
CASSYVPSGSDEQYF
TGTGCCAGCAGTTACGTCCCTAGCGGGAGTGACGAGCAGTACTTC
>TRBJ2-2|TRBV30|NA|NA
CAWSPRGARTGELFF
TGTGCCTGGAGTCCCCGGGGGGCTAGGACCGGGGAGCTGTTTTTT
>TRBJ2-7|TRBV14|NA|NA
CASSQGLPSRGYEQYF
TGTGCCAGCAGCCAAGGGCTACCTTCCCGAGGTTACGAGCAGTACTTC
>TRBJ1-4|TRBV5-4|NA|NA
CASSRGDSSLIF
TGTGCCAGCAGCCGAGGCGACAGTTCGTTGATTTTT
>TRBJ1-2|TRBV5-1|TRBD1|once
CASHDPGQQFYGYTF
TGCGCCAGCCACGATCCGGGACAGCAATTTTATGGCTACACCTTC
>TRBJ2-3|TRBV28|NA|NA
CASSSRMGTPLGDTQYF
TGTGCCAGCAGTTCCCGGATGGGGACTCCCCTAGGAGATACGCAGTATTTT
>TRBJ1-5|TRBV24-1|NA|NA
CATGQYSNQPQHF
TGTGCCACCGGGCAGTATAGCAATCAGCCCCAGCATTTT
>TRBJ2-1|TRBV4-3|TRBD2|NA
CASSHDGADRRTRRLF
TGCGCCAGCAGCCATGATGGGGCCGACCGGAGGACTAGACGCCTCTTC
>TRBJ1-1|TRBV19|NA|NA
CASSSGQVLSEAFF
TGTGCCAGTAGTTCTGGTCAGGTTCTATCTGAAGCTTTCTTT
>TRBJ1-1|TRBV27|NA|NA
CASTLGGETEAFF
TGTGCCAGCACCTTGGGGGGGGAGACTGAAGCTTTCTTT
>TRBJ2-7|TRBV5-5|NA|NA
CASSLGPTEHYEQYF
TGTGCCAGCAGCCTTGGTCCGACAGAGCACTACGAGCAGTACTTC